These 20 T cell receptor beta chains share one sample of origin, sequenced in a study of radiotherapy plus CTLA-4 blockade in lung cancer (dated by TCRdb to about 2018). The library was made by the immunoSEQ multiplex PCR assay. The source is immuneACCESS, and TCRdb retained only in-frame sequences with V and J called. Part of the clones is not carried over; for the studies checked, unresolved V genes explain less than half of this, and the remainder is unexplained. The sample profile shows about 97,000 clones; roughly 74% of them were found once. The ten largest clones represent around 3% of the sample. Source: peripheral blood, taken from a patient treated with radiotherapy plus ipilimumab. These receptors all come from a human donor with non-small cell lung cancer who had a partial response to radiotherapy plus ipilimumab. Some clones in this sample may be carry-over from other donors' samples.

This chain links TRBV9 with TRBJ1-4, with D possibly being TRBD1 (5 bases). The CDR3 covers 14 residues. V lost 1 base and J 3 bases, leaving 7 bases between the germline ends. Germline V gives CDR1 SGDLS, CDR2 YYNGEE. CDR3 in amino acids: CASSVSGANEKLFF. As DNA, the CDR3 is TGTGCCAGCAGCGTATCGGGGGCTAATGAAAAACTGTTTTTT.

The chain joins TRBV28 to TRBJ1-1; possible D gene TRBD1, 5 bases. Trimming shortened V by 5 bases and J by 2 bases, and 9 bases separated the two germline ends. The CDR3 contains 13 residues. Germline V gives CDR1 MDHEN, CDR2 SYDVKM. The CDR3 loop reads CASSTDRNTEAFF. Written as DNA, the CDR3 is TGTGCCAGCAGTACCGACAGAAACACTGAAGCTTTCTTT.

The rearrangement links TRBV9 to TRBJ1-4; D unresolved. The CDR3 is made up of 18 amino acids. The V and J ends lost 0 bases and 0 bases respectively, with 15 bases between them. In germline, CDR1 is SGDLS, CDR2 YYNGEE. This CDR3 reads CASSVGPVGRTTNEKLFF. CDR3 nucleotides: TGTGCCAGCAGCGTAGGGCCCGTGGGCCGGACAACTAATGAAAAACTGTTTTTT.

This clone was counted between two and nine times. This chain joins TRBV2 and TRBJ2-7, with D perhaps TRBD2 (6 bases). CDR1 is SNHLY and CDR2 is FYNNEI in the germline V gene. This CDR3 is built from 16 residues. With 7 bases removed from V and 3 bases from J, the gap between germline ends came to 22 bases. The CDR3 DNA follows: TGTGCCAGCAAGGCGGTCGGTGGGGGGTCGGGCTACGAGCAGTACTTC. This codes for CASKAVGGGSGYEQYF.

The genes are TRBV29-1 and TRBJ1-4, with D possibly matching TRBD1 (6 bases). The V end was cut by 2 bases, the J end by 8 bases, with 15 bases between. CDR1 and CDR2 from the germline V gene are SQVTM and ANQGSEA. The CDR3 is made up of 14 amino acids. This CDR3 reads CSVELPTGSEKLFF. CDR3 coding DNA: TGCAGCGTTGAACTCCCCACAGGGTCCGAAAAACTGTTTTTT.

The rearrangement uses TRBV30 and TRBJ1-2; D unresolved. This CDR3 region has 13 residues. The V end was cut by 3 bases, the J end by 2 bases, with 10 bases between. CDR1 and CDR2 (germline): GTSNPN, SVGIG (reference sequence). The CDR3 DNA reads TGTGCCTGGAGAGCTGAGGGCAACTATGGCTACACCTTC. Its translation is CAWRAEGNYGYTF.

The chain's CDR3 is CASSIGTSGGHTDTQYF. The CDR3, as DNA: TGTGCCAGCAGCATTGGGACTAGCGGGGGGCACACAGATACGCAGTATTTT. The chain recombines TRBV11-1 with TRBJ2-3; 15 bases match TRBD2. Germline assignment: CDR1 SGHAT and CDR2 FQDESV (reference sequence). This CDR3 is built from 17 residues. The J segment lost 2 bases and the V segment lost 5 bases, leaving 5 bases of the junction unmatched.

The gene calls are TRBV7-3 and TRBJ1-1; D not certain. Germline values: CDR1 SGHTA, CDR2 FQGTGA. The V gene lost 2 bases and the J gene lost 1 base, with 5 bases spanning the gap. The CDR3 runs 13 residues. This CDR3 is CASSLWQNTEAFF. The CDR3 DNA sequence: TGTGCCAGCAGCTTATGGCAGAACACTGAAGCTTTCTTT.

This clone was counted a single time. J is TRBJ1-2 and V is TRBV28; no firm D call. This CDR3 comprises 14 residues. V gave up 4 bases and J gave up 8 bases, with 17 bases separating them. Germline V gives CDR1 MDHEN, CDR2 SYDVKM. This chain's CDR3 is CASSWTGTVIGYTF. DNA of the CDR3: TGTGCCAGCAGTTGGACGGGAACCGTGATCGGCTACACCTTC.

The chain joins TRBV11-3 to TRBJ2-3; 7 nucleotides line up with TRBD1. Germline lookup yields CDR1 SGHNT and CDR2 YENEEA. V shed 6 bases, J shed 3 bases, and the junction held 9 bases outside the gene matches. There are 15 residues in the CDR3. CDR3: CASSYSQGRTDTQYF. CDR3 nucleotides: TGTGCCAGCAGTTATTCACAGGGGCGAACAGATACGCAGTATTTT. Looking up the rest from reference TRBV11-3 and TRBJ2-3 gives the full variable domain: EAGVVQSPRYKIIEKKQPVAFWCNPISGHNTLYWYLQNLGQGPELLIRYENEEAVDDSQLPKDRFSAERLKGVDSTLKIQPAELGDSAVYLCASSYSQGRTDTQYFGPGTRLTVL.

The V and J genes are TRBV5-6 and TRBJ2-5; tentative D call: TRBD2 (5 bases). The CDR3 has 16 amino acids. V was clipped by 0 bases and J by 5 bases, with 17 bases between them. Germline V gene data show CDR1 as SGHDT and CDR2 as YYEEEE. In nucleotides, the CDR3 is TGTGCCAGCAGCTTGGATGGGAGAGAGGTAGGGGAGACCCAGTACTTC. It is translated as CASSLDGREVGETQYF.

This clone was counted only a few times. V usage is TRBV18 and J usage is TRBJ1-2; no clear D. The germline V and J ends were trimmed by 6 bases and 4 bases, with 6 bases remaining between them. Germline-derived CDR1 and CDR2 are KGHSH and LQKENI. This CDR3 contains 11 residues. The CDR3 DNA follows: TGTGCCAGCTCCGACTTCTATGGCTACACCTTC. This sequence encodes CASSDFYGYTF. Based on the CDR3 plus reference TRBV18 and TRBJ1-2, the full variable domain is NAGVMQNPRHLVRRRGQEARLRCSPMKGHSHVYWYRQLPEEGLKFMVYLQKENIIDESGMPKERFSAEFPKEGPSILRIQQVVRGDSAAYFCASSDFYGYTFGSGTRLTVV.

The chain joins TRBV6-5 to TRBJ1-4, with D maybe TRBD1 (5 bases). Trimming took 7 bases from V and 15 from J, leaving 27 bases between them. CDR1 and CDR2 from the germline V gene are MNHEY and SVGAGI. The CDR3 has 15 amino acids. CDR3 loop: CASTTRSWARGDLFF. The CDR3 DNA reads TGTGCCAGCACCACTCGCAGCTGGGCCCGGGGGGACTTGTTTTTT.

The rearrangement joins TRBV11-2 to TRBJ2-7, with 9 bases matching TRBD1. The germline gives CDR1 SGHAT, CDR2 FQNNGV. Trimming at V came to 5 bases and at J to 4 bases, leaving 9 bases not matched to a gene. The CDR3 contains 15 residues. CDR3 in DNA: TGTGCCAGCAGCGTCCCGGGACAGGGAGGGTACGAGCAGTACTTC. It codes for CASSVPGQGGYEQYF.

This clone was observed a handful of times. The chain has TRBV7-9 and TRBJ2-7; TRBD2 matches at 10 bases. Germline V gives CDR1 SEHNR, CDR2 FQNEAQ (reference sequence). V shed 5 bases and J 2 bases; nucleotides not matched to a gene: 6. The CDR3 sequence is 15 residues long. CDR3 in DNA: TGTGCCAGCAGCAATAGCGGGGGGTCCACCTACGAGCAGTACTTC. Amino acid sequence: CASSNSGGSTYEQYF.

This clone has only a few counts. The chain carries TRBV4-2 and TRBJ2-3, with TRBD2 matching over 8 bases. The germline CDR1 and CDR2 sequences are LGHNA and YNFKEQ. J gave up 0 bases and V 0 bases, and 8 bases lay outside the gene matches. This CDR3 has 18 amino acids. CDR3 sequence: CASSQDVTSGPSTDTQYF. CDR3 DNA sequence: TGTGCCAGCAGCCAAGATGTTACTAGCGGTCCAAGCACAGATACGCAGTATTTT.

This clone was seen a handful of times. In nucleotides, the CDR3 is TGTGCCAGTAGAGGAGCGGGGAAAAGATTAGATACGCAGTATTTT. Protein product: CASRGAGKRLDTQYF. The chain joins TRBV19 to TRBJ2-3, with 7 bases that match TRBD2. The length of the CDR3 is 15 residues. Germline-derived CDR1 and CDR2 are LNHDA and SQIVND (reference sequence). The J segment lost 5 bases and the V segment lost 6 bases, leaving 11 bases of the junction unmatched.

The chain has TRBV7-9 and TRBJ1-2; TRBD1 matches 11 bases. CDR1 is SEHNR and CDR2 is FQNEAQ in the germline V gene (reference sequence). Germline trimming cut 4 bases from V and 5 bases from J; bases unmatched to any gene: 3. CDR3 length: 14 amino acids. CDR3 DNA sequence: TGTGCCAGCAGCTCCGGGACAGGGGGATATGGCTACACCTTC. The encoded protein is CASSSGTGGYGYTF.

Notes on this clone: Relative to the germline gene, one junction end is altered; a read error may explain this. The chain links TRBV10-3 to TRBJ2-3, with D possibly matching TRBD1 (6 bases). The germline V gene has CDR1 ENHRY and CDR2 SYGVKD. This CDR3 contains 12 residues. The CDR3 DNA reads as TGTGCCATCAGTGAGCGGACAGATGCGCAGTATTTT. Protein product: CAISERTDAQYF.

This chain uses TRBV7-2 with TRBJ1-6; 8 bases match TRBD1. CDR3 size: 16 residues. Trimming took 2 bases from V and 9 from J; bases not matched to a gene: 9. Germline-derived CDR1 and CDR2 are SGHTA and FQGNSA. This CDR3 is CASSLSHRGASSPLHF. The CDR3 DNA follows: TGTGCCAGCAGCTTATCCCACAGGGGGGCGAGTTCACCCCTCCACTTT.